Listed below are T cell receptor beta chains from one sample, sequenced in a study of brain metastases from non-small cell lung cancer. Sequencing used immunoSEQ multiplex PCR; TCRdb keeps in-frame clones, though not all of them. There are over 1,000 clones in the sample; 85% to 90% occur only once, and 7.2% lies in the top ten. Sequenced: tumor-adjacent normal tissue. The receptors were sampled from a donor aged 40 or over with non-small cell lung cancer. The CDR3 runs from the conserved cysteine through the conserved F or W. D genes are given only for firm matches. The size of a clone is reported for some rows only, either as once, few or many, or as a class for expanded clones.

v_call	d_call	j_call	clone_size	cdr3_aa	cdr3_nt
TRBV7-2	.	TRBJ1-4	.	CASSPQGVKEKLFF	TGTGCCAGCAGCCCCCAAGGGGTGAAGGAAAAACTGTTTTTT
TRBV5-4	TRBD1	TRBJ1-1	.	CASSFSTGGTEAFF	TGTGCCAGCAGCTTTTCTACAGGGGGCACTGAAGCTTTCTTT
TRBV9	.	TRBJ2-1	.	CASSAAGGEQFF	TGTGCCAGCAGCGCGGCCGGGGGTGAGCAGTTCTTC
TRBV27	TRBD2	TRBJ2-4	.	CASLSLAGGSDNIQYF	TGTGCCAGCCTCTCGTTAGCGGGGGGCTCAGATAACATTCAGTACTTC
TRBV6-5	.	TRBJ1-6	.	CASRNRENNSPLHF	TGTGCCAGCAGGAACAGAGAAAATAATTCACCCCTCCACTTT
TRBV4-2	.	TRBJ2-1	.	CASSPEGGVIYNEQFF	TGTGCCAGCAGCCCGGAGGGGGGAGTTATCTACAATGAGCAGTTCTTC
TRBV20-1	.	TRBJ2-5	.	CSASGPDQETQYF	TGCAGTGCTAGTGGACCGGACCAAGAGACCCAGTACTTC
TRBV5-5	TRBD1	TRBJ1-1	.	CASSLGTGVQAFF	TGTGCCAGCAGCTTGGGTACAGGGGTTCAAGCTTTCTTT
TRBV27	TRBD1	TRBJ2-1	once	CASSSGQGSYNEQFF	TGTGCCAGCAGTTCGGGACAGGGGTCTTACAATGAACAGTTCTTC
TRBV5-1	.	TRBJ1-1	.	CASSLLGGARTEAFF	TGCGCCAGCAGCTTGTTGGGGGGTGCGAGGACTGAAGCTTTCTTT
TRBV2	.	TRBJ1-5	once	CASGDGDFYSNQPQHF	TGTGCCAGCGGGGACGGGGACTTCTATAGCAATCAGCCCCAGCATTTT
TRBV6-5	TRBD1	TRBJ1-3	.	CASSRGQGGGNTIYF	TGTGCCAGCAGTCGCGGACAGGGAGGAGGAAACACCATATATTTT
TRBV5-4	.	TRBJ2-3	.	CASSSTPKTDTQYF	TGTGCCAGCAGCTCCACCCCCAAGACAGATACGCAGTATTTT
TRBV7-9	TRBD1	TRBJ2-7	once	CASSYRGEQYF	TGTGCCAGCAGTTACAGGGGCGAGCAGTACTTC
TRBV7-9	.	TRBJ1-1	.	CASSKEGERTEAFF	TGTGCCAGCAGCAAGGAGGGTGAGAGGACTGAAGCTTTCTTT
TRBV6-5	.	TRBJ2-2	.	CASSYSNKPGELFF	TGTGCCAGCAGTTACTCGAATAAACCCGGGGAGCTGTTTTTT
TRBV7-2	TRBD1	TRBJ1-2	.	CASSSGQGLYGYTF	TGTGCCAGCAGCTCCGGACAGGGACTCTATGGCTACACCTTC
TRBV27	TRBD2	TRBJ2-7	.	CASSMGGIGSREQYF	TGTGCCAGCAGTATGGGGGGGATCGGGAGCCGCGAGCAGTACTTC
TRBV6-5	TRBD1	TRBJ2-7	.	CASSTHRGYEQYF	TGTGCCAGCAGTACCCACAGGGGGTACGAGCAGTACTTC
TRBV5-1	TRBD2	TRBJ2-1	.	CASSGGLAGARNEQFF	TGCGCCAGCAGCGGCGGACTAGCGGGAGCTCGCAATGAGCAGTTCTTC
TRBV28	.	TRBJ2-3	.	CASSHDLKSWGTDTQYF	TGTGCCAGCAGCCACGACCTCAAGAGCTGGGGCACAGATACGCAGTATTTT
TRBV5-1	.	TRBJ2-5	.	CASGTGQNKETQYF	TGCGCCAGCGGGACTGGACAGAACAAAGAGACCCAGTACTTC
TRBV10-3	.	TRBJ2-2	.	CAISGAADTGELFF	TGTGCCATCAGCGGGGCAGCCGACACCGGGGAGCTGTTTTTT
TRBV6-1	TRBD1	TRBJ2-7	.	CASSEFRDRGSYEQYF	TGTGCCAGCAGTGAGTTCCGGGACAGGGGCTCCTACGAGCAGTACTTC
TRBV5-4	TRBD1	TRBJ2-1	.	CASGSTGVYNEQFF	TGTGCCAGTGGATCGACAGGGGTATACAATGAGCAGTTCTTC
TRBV28	.	TRBJ2-1	.	CASSFVGEQFF	TGTGCCAGCAGTTTCGTTGGAGAGCAGTTCTTC
TRBV27	.	TRBJ2-5	.	CASSLADSEETQYF	TGTGCCAGCAGCCTTGCGGACTCGGAAGAGACCCAGTACTTC
TRBV5-1	.	TRBJ1-1	.	CASSLAQGTGEAFF	TGCGCCAGCAGCTTGGCACAGGGAACGGGTGAAGCTTTCTTT
TRBV6-5	.	TRBJ1-5	.	CASSNGPGGPQHF	TGTGCCAGCAGCAATGGGCCCGGAGGGCCCCAGCATTTT
TRBV28	.	TRBJ2-5	.	CASCDSGETQYF	TGTGCCAGCTGTGATTCCGGGGAGACCCAGTACTTC
TRBV7-8	.	TRBJ1-1	.	CASSLGKGPEAFF	TGTGCCAGCAGCTTAGGAAAGGGACCTGAAGCTTTCTTT
TRBV21-1	.	TRBJ2-5	.	CASSSSKGSWETQYF	TGTGCCAGCAGCTCATCTAAAGGCAGTTGGGAGACCCAGTACTTC
TRBV19	TRBD1	TRBJ1-6	.	CASSDRVGNLPLHF	TGTGCCAGTAGTGACAGGGTGGGAAATTTACCCCTCCACTTT
TRBV10-1	.	TRBJ2-7	.	CASSMGSYEQYF	TGCGCCAGTTCAATGGGCTCCTACGAGCAGTACTTC
TRBV5-4	.	TRBJ2-1	.	CASSRRGTEQFF	TGTGCCAGCAGCCGCAGGGGCACTGAGCAGTTCTTC
TRBV19	.	TRBJ2-7	.	CASSIRDTHYEQYF	TGTGCCAGTAGTATCCGGGACACCCACTACGAGCAGTACTTC
TRBV15	TRBD1	TRBJ1-2	.	CATSSDRVRGYTF	TGTGCCACCAGCAGTGACAGGGTCCGCGGCTACACCTTC
TRBV7-6	.	TRBJ1-4	.	CASSLVSGSEKLFF	TGTGCCAGCAGCCTCGTGTCGGGCAGTGAAAAACTGTTTTTT
TRBV9	.	TRBJ2-1	.	CASSVGQPAGEQFF	TGTGCCAGCAGCGTAGGGCAACCGGCGGGTGAGCAGTTCTTC
TRBV18	.	TRBJ1-4	.	CASSPGQNNEKLFF	TGTGCCAGCTCACCAGGGCAGAATAATGAAAAACTGTTTTTT
TRBV6-4	.	TRBJ2-3	.	CAIRSRRRGVMQYF	TGTGCCATACGGTCGAGGCGTAGGGGGGTTATGCAGTATTTT
TRBV11-3	TRBD2	TRBJ2-3	.	CASSLGGRGSPDTQYF	TGTGCCAGCAGCTTGGGCGGGAGGGGTAGCCCAGATACGCAGTATTTT
TRBV5-1	.	TRBJ2-6	once	CASSRTGANVLTF	TGCGCCAGCAGCAGAACTGGGGCCAACGTCCTGACTTTC
TRBV7-2	.	TRBJ2-2	.	CASSDPKEGSTGELFF	TGTGCCAGCAGCGACCCTAAGGAGGGGAGCACCGGGGAGCTGTTTTTT
TRBV7-3	TRBD2	TRBJ2-1	.	CTSSKTSPQPNEQFF	TGTACCAGCAGCAAGACTAGCCCTCAACCCAATGAGCAGTTCTTC
TRBV4-3	.	TRBJ2-1	.	CASSQVTESSYNEQFF	TGCGCCAGCAGCCAAGTGACGGAGAGCTCCTACAATGAGCAGTTCTTC
TRBV5-1	.	TRBJ2-6	.	CASSPPGTPRSGANVLTF	TGCGCCAGCAGCCCCCCCGGTACCCCCCGCTCTGGGGCCAACGTCCTGACTTTC
TRBV18	.	TRBJ1-1	.	CASSFDRNIEAFF	TGTGCCAGCTCATTCGATAGGAACATTGAAGCTTTCTTT
TRBV7-3	TRBD1	TRBJ2-5	.	CASSPGTGSQRQTQYF	TGTGCCAGCAGCCCAGGGACAGGATCTCAGCGTCAGACCCAGTACTTC
TRBV12-5	TRBD1	TRBJ1-5	.	CASGLIQGAFQPQHF	TGTGCTAGTGGTTTGATACAGGGGGCCTTTCAGCCCCAGCATTTT
TRBV19	TRBD2	TRBJ2-7	few	CASSLVEGLAYEQYF	TGTGCCAGTAGCCTGGTGGAGGGACTAGCTTACGAGCAGTACTTC
TRBV7-3	TRBD2	TRBJ2-5	.	CASSLGLAGGETQYF	TGTGCCAGCAGCCTGGGACTAGCGGGAGGGGAGACCCAGTACTTC
TRBV5-1	TRBD1	TRBJ1-4	.	CASSNRGGEKLFF	TGCGCCAGCAGTAACAGGGGTGGTGAAAAACTGTTTTTT
TRBV6-5	.	TRBJ1-4	.	CASSYASSNEKLFF	TGTGCCAGCAGTTATGCCAGTAGTAATGAAAAACTGTTTTTT
TRBV27	.	TRBJ2-7	.	CATSDRHSYEQYF	TGTGCCACCTCAGACCGACACTCCTACGAGCAGTACTTC
TRBV6-6	.	TRBJ1-1	.	CASSARKMNTEAFF	TGTGCCAGTAGCGCCAGAAAAATGAACACTGAAGCTTTCTTT
TRBV5-6	.	TRBJ1-6	.	CASSGTGSYNSPLHF	TGTGCCAGCAGCGGGACCGGCTCCTATAATTCACCCCTCCACTTT
TRBV6-6	.	TRBJ2-3	.	CASIKTGTDTQYF	TGTGCCAGCATAAAGACAGGCACAGATACGCAGTATTTT
TRBV5-1	.	TRBJ1-4	once	CASSLGGWTRYTATNEKLFF	TGCGCCAGCAGCCTGGGAGGCTGGACCAGATACACGGCAACTAATGAAAAACTGTTTTTT
TRBV24-1	TRBD1	TRBJ2-2	.	CATSRQGATGELFF	TGTGCCACCAGTCGACAGGGCGCCACCGGGGAGCTGTTTTTT